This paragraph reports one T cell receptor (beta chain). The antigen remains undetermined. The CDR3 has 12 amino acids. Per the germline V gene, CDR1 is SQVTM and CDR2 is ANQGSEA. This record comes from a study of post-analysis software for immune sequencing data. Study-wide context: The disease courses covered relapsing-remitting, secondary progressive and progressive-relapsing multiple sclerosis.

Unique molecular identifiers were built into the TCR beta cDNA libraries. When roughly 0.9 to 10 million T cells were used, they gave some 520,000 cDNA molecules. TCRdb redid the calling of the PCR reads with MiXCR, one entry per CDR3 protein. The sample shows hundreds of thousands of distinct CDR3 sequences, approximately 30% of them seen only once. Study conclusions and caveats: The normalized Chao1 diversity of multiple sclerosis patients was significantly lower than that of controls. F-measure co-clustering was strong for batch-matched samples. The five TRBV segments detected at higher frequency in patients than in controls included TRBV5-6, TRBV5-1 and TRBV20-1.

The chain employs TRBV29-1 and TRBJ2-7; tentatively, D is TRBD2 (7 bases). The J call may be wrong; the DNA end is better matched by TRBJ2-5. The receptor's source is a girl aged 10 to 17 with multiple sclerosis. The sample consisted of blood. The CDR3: CSGRLARGTQYF. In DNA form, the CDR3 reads TGCAGCGGACGACTAGCCAGGGGGACCCAGTACTTC.